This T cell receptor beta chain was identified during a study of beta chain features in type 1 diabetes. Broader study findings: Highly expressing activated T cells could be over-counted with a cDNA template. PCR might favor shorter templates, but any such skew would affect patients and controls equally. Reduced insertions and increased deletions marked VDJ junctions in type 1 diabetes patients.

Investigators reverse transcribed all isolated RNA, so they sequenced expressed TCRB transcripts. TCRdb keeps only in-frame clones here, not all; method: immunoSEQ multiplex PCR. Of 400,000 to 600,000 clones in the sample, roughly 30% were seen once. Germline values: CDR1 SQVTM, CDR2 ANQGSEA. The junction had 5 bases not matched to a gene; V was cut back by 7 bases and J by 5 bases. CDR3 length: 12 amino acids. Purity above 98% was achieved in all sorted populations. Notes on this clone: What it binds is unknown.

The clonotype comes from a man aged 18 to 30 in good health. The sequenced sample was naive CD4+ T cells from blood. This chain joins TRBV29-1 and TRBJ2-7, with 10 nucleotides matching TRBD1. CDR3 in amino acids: CSGRQGANEQYF. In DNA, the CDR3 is TGCAGCGGAAGACAGGGGGCGAACGAGCAGTACTTC.